One sample yielded the 23 T cell receptor beta chains listed below, sequenced in a study of CD8 T cells in ankylosing spondylitis. Study-wide results and caveats: One TCR beta motif, made up of about 8 highly homologous variants, appeared characteristic of ankylosing spondylitis blood.

Which antigens these TCRs recognize remains unknown. Via MiXCR, TCRdb re-called the 5' RACE reads, giving one row per CDR3 protein. The profile shows about 800,000 distinct CDR3 sequences, over 9.5% of them singletons. Sequenced: blood, either unsorted or a sorted T cell fraction (not recorded which). The receptor source for this set is a male donor with ankylosing spondylitis.

The rearrangement links TRBV30 to TRBJ1-1; TRBD1 might be the D (5 bases). The CDR3 consists of 14 residues. V shed 3 bases and J shed 3 bases, with 14 bases lying between them. Germline V lookup: CDR1 GTSNPN, CDR2 SVGIG (reference sequence). The CDR3 nucleotides read TGTGCCTGGAGCAAGGCAGGGTGGGACACTGAAGCTTTCTTT. This encodes CAWSKAGWDTEAFF.

The chain combines TRBV6-6 with TRBJ1-2; possibly TRBD1 for D (6 bases). Germline lookup yields CDR1 MNHNY and CDR2 SVGAGI (reference sequence). Trimming removed 6 bases from V and 8 bases from J, with 16 bases in between. The length of the CDR3 is 13 residues. The CDR3 DNA follows: TGTGCCAGCAGAACCCCCGGACAGAGAGGCTACACCTTC. Translating gives CASRTPGQRGYTF.

In its sample, this clonotype was seen a few times. The junction departs from germline at one end; a sequencing error may be responsible. The gene calls are TRBV7-7 and TRBJ2-5; TRBD2 matches 13 bases. The germline gives CDR1 SSHAT, CDR2 FNYEAQ (reference sequence). The CDR3 is 18 residues long. The CDR3 here is CASSLASSGLAGQETQYF. Here the CDR3 DNA reads TGTGCTAGCAGCTTAGCTTCCTCGGGACTAGCGGGGCAAGAGACCCAGTACTTC.

This clonotype was seen only a few times. The V call is TRBV7-2, the J call TRBJ1-1; D not resolved. CDR3 length: 14 residues. V was clipped by 2 bases and J by 2 bases, with 9 bases between them. CDR1 and CDR2 (germline): SGHTA, FQGNSA. CDR3 in amino acids: CASSLIADNTEAFF. The CDR3 nucleotides are TGTGCCAGCAGCTTAATCGCAGATAACACTGAAGCTTTCTTT.

This clonotype was seen a handful of times. The chain couples TRBV5-1 to TRBJ1-1; 8 bases map to TRBD1. CDR1 is SGHRS, CDR2 YFSETQ, per germline. V shed 5 bases and J 0 bases; nucleotides not matched to a gene: 6. This CDR3 region has 15 residues. CDR3 residues: CASRFRDRMNTEAFF. The CDR3, as DNA: TGCGCCAGCAGATTCCGGGACAGGATGAACACTGAAGCTTTCTTT.

This clonotype came up a few times. The gene calls are TRBV6-2 or TRBV6-3 and TRBJ2-1; 8 bases are a match to TRBD2. Germline CDR1 reads MNHEY; CDR2 reads SVGEGT. CDR3 length equals 17 residues. The trim removed 4 bases at V and 2 bases at J, leaving 10 bases unmatched. CDR3 DNA: TGTGCCAGCAGTTCCCGGGGGGGACCCCTAACCTACAATGAGCAGTTCTTC. It specifies CASSSRGGPLTYNEQFF.

This clonotype has more than one count but fewer than ten. The chain has TRBV7-2 and TRBJ2-5; TRBD1 matches 7 bases. Germline assignment: CDR1 SGHTA and CDR2 FQGNSA. After removal of 3 bases from V and 13 bases from J, the junction contained 11 bases not matched to a gene. The CDR3 spans 13 residues. CDR3 region: CASSLGQRRVRYF. The CDR3 DNA is TGTGCCAGCAGCTTGGGACAGCGACGAGTTAGGTACTTC.

The chain employs TRBV5-1 and TRBJ2-2; D gene uncertain. The V gene's germline CDR1 is SGHRS and CDR2 YFSETQ. Trimming took 1 base from V and 4 from J, leaving 5 bases between them. The CDR3 is 13 amino acids. The DNA of the CDR3 is TGCGCCAGCAGCTTGTCGATCACCGGGGAGCTGTTTTTT. This translates into CASSLSITGELFF. The full variable domain, completed using reference TRBV5-1 and TRBJ2-2, is KAGVTQTPRYLIKTRGQQVTLSCSPISGHRSVSWYQQTPGQGLQFLFEYFSETQRNKGNFPGRFSGRQFSNSRSEMNVSTLELGDSALYLCASSLSITGELFFGEGSRLTVL.

V is TRBV4-3 and J is TRBJ1-1, with D unclear. CDR3 length: 15 residues. In germline, CDR1 is LGHNA, CDR2 YSLEER. Trimming left V 3 bases short and J 0 bases short, with 11 bases between. CDR3 DNA sequence: TGCGCCAGCAGCCACGTGGGTGTGATGAACACTGAAGCTTTCTTT. It yields the protein CASSHVGVMNTEAFF.

This clonotype came up a few times. J is TRBJ2-7 and V is TRBV20-1; 8 bases map to TRBD2. The CDR3 totals 15 residues. The germline CDR1 and CDR2 sequences are DFQATT and SNEGSKA (reference sequence). V was pared by 6 bases and J by 2 bases, with 12 bases of the junction left unmatched. The CDR3 nucleotides are TGCAGTGCCGACCCGCCGGGAGGGGGGCCCTACGAGCAGTACTTC. Its protein is CSADPPGGGPYEQYF.

This clonotype was found many times. The chain carries TRBV29-1 and TRBJ1-2; tentative D call: TRBD1 (5 bases). Germline CDR1 and CDR2: SQVTM and ANQGSEA. The CDR3 runs 14 residues. With 6 bases removed from V and 2 bases from J, the gap between germline ends came to 16 bases. This CDR3 is CSVSKPGVNYGYTF. CDR3 bases: TGCAGCGTCTCTAAGCCGGGGGTCAACTATGGCTACACCTTC. The full variable domain, completed using reference TRBV29-1 and TRBJ1-2, is SAVISQKPSRDICQRGTSLTIQCQVDSQVTMMFWYRQQPGQSLTLIATANQGSEATYESGFVIDKFPISRPNLTFSTLTVSNMSPEDSSIYLCSVSKPGVNYGYTFGSGTRLTVV.

A few counts support this clonotype. V is TRBV7-2 and J is TRBJ2-7; 12 nucleotides line up with TRBD1. The V and J ends lost 9 bases and 6 bases, in that order; junction bases with no gene match: 3. The CDR3 totals 12 residues. Per germline, CDR1 SGHTA and CDR2 FQGNSA. CDR3 loop: CASRDRGLEQYF. CDR3 bases: TGTGCCAGTCGGGACAGGGGGCTCGAGCAGTACTTC.

This clonotype was detected many times. The J gene is TRBJ1-1, the V gene TRBV5-1; 8 positions agree with TRBD1. This CDR3 region has 14 residues. Germline values: CDR1 SGHRS, CDR2 YFSETQ. Germline trimming cut 4 bases from V and 4 bases from J; bases unmatched to any gene: 6. CDR3 loop: CASSQDRARTEAFF. The CDR3 coding sequence is TGCGCCAGCAGCCAGGACAGGGCTCGCACTGAAGCTTTCTTT.

This clonotype has at least ten counts. V gene TRBV10-3 combines with J gene TRBJ1-2, with unresolved D. V dropped 3 bases and J dropped 4 bases, with 9 bases sitting between them. In germline, CDR1 is ENHRY, CDR2 SYGVKD. The CDR3 consists of 13 residues. This CDR3 reads CAISELVPYGYTF. For the CDR3, the DNA is TGTGCCATCAGTGAACTGGTACCCTATGGCTACACCTTC.

This clonotype was recorded a few times. This chain's CDR3 is CASSLPDSWDAVGEQYF. The CDR3 nucleotides are TGTGCCAGCAGTTTACCAGATTCGTGGGATGCTGTGGGCGAGCAGTACTTC. The chain joins TRBV27 to TRBJ2-7; no clear D gene. The CDR3 extends over 17 amino acids. The germline gives CDR1 MNHEY, CDR2 SMNVEV (reference sequence). Trimming cost V 2 bases and J 6 bases, with 23 bases left between them.

This clonotype was counted at least ten times. V usage is TRBV29-1 and J usage is TRBJ1-1; TRBD1 is a possible D gene (6 bases). Trimming stripped 6 bases from V and 5 bases from J, with 16 bases between. This CDR3 comprises 13 residues. The germline CDR1 and CDR2 sequences are SQVTM and ANQGSEA. CDR3 in DNA: TGCAGCGTGGCCCGAAGGCAGGGGACTGAAGCTTTCTTT. It encodes CSVARRQGTEAFF.

This rearrangement joins TRBV30 to TRBJ1-5; D ambiguous. The length of the CDR3 is 12 residues. V lost 0 bases, J lost 6 bases, and 6 bases lay in between. Germline loops: CDR1 GTSNPN, CDR2 SVGIG (reference sequence). The CDR3 DNA is TGTGCCTGGAGTGTAGGCTTTCAGCCCCAGCATTTT. It specifies CAWSVGFQPQHF.

This chain links TRBV7-2 with TRBJ2-1; no clear D. CDR3 length equals 15 residues. Germline assignment: CDR1 SGHTA and CDR2 FQGNSA. Trimming stripped 1 base from V and 4 bases from J, with 11 bases between. The CDR3 spells CASSLGNGLYNEQFF. As DNA, the CDR3 is TGTGCCAGCAGCTTAGGGAACGGCCTATACAATGAGCAGTTCTTC. The full variable domain, its missing parts supplied by reference TRBV7-2 and TRBJ2-1, is GAGVSQSPSNKVTEKGKDVELRCDPISGHTALYWYRQSLGQGLEFLIYFQGNSAPDKSGLPSDRFSAERTGGSVSTLTIQRTQQEDSAVYLCASSLGNGLYNEQFFGPGTRLTVL.

This clonotype was counted many times. This rearrangement joins TRBV10-3 to TRBJ1-6; D is perhaps TRBD1 (5 bases). Trimming left V 4 bases short and J 6 bases short, with 7 bases between. The CDR3 is 13 amino acids. Looked up from germline, CDR1 is ENHRY and CDR2 is SYGVKD. For the CDR3, the DNA is TGTGCCATCAGTGGACAGAGTAATTCACCCCTCCACTTT. Residues: CAISGQSNSPLHF.

This clonotype has only a few counts. This chain connects TRBV25-1 to TRBJ2-6; 10 bases map to TRBD1. CDR1 is MGHDK, CDR2 SYGVNS, per germline. This CDR3 contains 17 residues. V lost 4 bases and J lost 0; bases outside the gene matches: 3. The CDR3 DNA is TGTGCCAGCAGTGCCGGACAGGGGGACTCTGGGGCCAACGTCCTGACTTTC. It specifies CASSAGQGDSGANVLTF.

This clonotype was picked up a small number of times. The genes are TRBV20-1 and TRBJ1-2, with TRBD1 identical over 7 bases. The V and J ends lost 2 bases and 7 bases, in that order; junction bases with no gene match: 7. CDR1 is DFQATT, CDR2 SNEGSKA, per germline (reference sequence). This CDR3 is built from 13 residues. The chain's CDR3 is CSARRQGESGYTF. For the CDR3, the DNA is TGCAGTGCTAGAAGACAGGGCGAGTCTGGCTACACCTTC.

This clonotype was seen repeatedly, ten times or more. The rearrangement links TRBV7-2 to TRBJ1-1; no reliable D call. The V gene lost 5 bases and the J gene lost 1 base, with 14 bases spanning the gap. Per the germline V gene, CDR1 is SGHTA and CDR2 is FQGNSA. The CDR3 runs 15 residues. The CDR3 loop is CASSLYSTENTEAFF. Written as DNA, the CDR3 is TGTGCCAGCAGCCTCTATTCGACCGAGAACACTGAAGCTTTCTTT.

This clonotype has just one count. The J gene is TRBJ2-5, the V gene TRBV7-2, with TRBD2 matching over 10 bases. V gave up 1 base and J gave up 5 bases; unmatched junction bases: 7. The CDR3 has 16 amino acids. In germline, CDR1 is SGHTA, CDR2 FQGNSA. CDR3 amino acids: CASSLVPSGGGETQYF. The DNA of the CDR3 is TGTGCCAGCAGCTTAGTTCCTAGCGGGGGCGGTGAGACCCAGTACTTC.